This TCR beta chain was found in a study of CD8 T cells in Susac syndrome. Study context: When blood was drawn, the patients with Susac syndrome were therapy-naive, on corticosteroids, or on intravenous immunoglobulin alone.

Between the trimmed V and J ends, which lost 0 bases and 4 bases, there was a span of 7 bases. Germline loops: CDR1 SGHAT, CDR2 FQNNGV. This CDR3 has 13 residues. A quantity of about 0.45 to 1 ug RNA underwent reverse transcription using random hexamers. TCRdb re-called the immunoSEQ multiplex PCR reads through MiXCR, storing one row per CDR3 protein. The sample contains 150,000 to 200,000 distinct CDR3 sequences, over 75% of which appear only once. Sequencing of TCR beta was performed on blood CD8+ and CD4+ T cells. TEMRA cells were FACS-enriched, with CD8+ and CD4+ T cells isolated negatively. The chain employs TRBV11-2 and TRBJ2-7; D not resolved. This clonotype was sampled from a human donor with Susac syndrome. Sequencing used CD4+ T cells from PBMCs. This chain's CDR3 is CASSLEIGYEQYF. The CDR3 nucleotides are TGTGCCAGCAGCTTAGAGATAGGGTACGAGCAGTACTTC.